The sequence of this T cell receptor (beta chain) was determined in a study of naive and memory T cell subsets. Two oligonucleotides, mixed equimolar, formed the beta constant-region primer covering TRBC1 and TRBC2. Four rounds of PCR amplified the ligated cDNA using nested alpha and beta constant-region primers plus SP2. TCRdb re-derived calls from the UMI-ligation and nested PCR reads in MiXCR, one entry per CDR3 protein. The sample holds over 130,000 distinct CDR3 sequences; 15% to 20% are singletons and the top ten take approximately 0.63%. Germline assignment: CDR1 SNHLY and CDR2 FYNNEI. The CDR3 contains 16 residues. The J segment lost 0 bases and the V segment lost 4 bases, leaving 5 bases of the junction unmatched. In this sample, this clonotype turned up a few times. Its specificity is unknown. Broader study findings: Possibly reflecting memory cells re-expressing CD45RA, a few larger clonotypes occurred in naive repertoires, especially CD8.

This rearrangement joins TRBV2 to TRBJ2-3; 9 positions match TRBD2. The sequence was obtained from a human donor in good health. Sequencing used naive CD8+ T cells from blood. CDR3 region: CASSASSGVSTDTQYF. As DNA, the CDR3 is TGTGCCAGCAGTGCTTCTAGCGGGGTTAGCACAGATACGCAGTATTTT. The variable domain in full, with the rest retrieved from reference TRBV2 and TRBJ2-3, is EPEVTQTPSHQVTQMGQEVILRCVPISNHLYFYWYRQILGQKVEFLVSFYNNEISEKSEIFDDQFSVERPDGSNFTLKIRSTKLEDSAMYFCASSASSGVSTDTQYFGPGTRLTVL.